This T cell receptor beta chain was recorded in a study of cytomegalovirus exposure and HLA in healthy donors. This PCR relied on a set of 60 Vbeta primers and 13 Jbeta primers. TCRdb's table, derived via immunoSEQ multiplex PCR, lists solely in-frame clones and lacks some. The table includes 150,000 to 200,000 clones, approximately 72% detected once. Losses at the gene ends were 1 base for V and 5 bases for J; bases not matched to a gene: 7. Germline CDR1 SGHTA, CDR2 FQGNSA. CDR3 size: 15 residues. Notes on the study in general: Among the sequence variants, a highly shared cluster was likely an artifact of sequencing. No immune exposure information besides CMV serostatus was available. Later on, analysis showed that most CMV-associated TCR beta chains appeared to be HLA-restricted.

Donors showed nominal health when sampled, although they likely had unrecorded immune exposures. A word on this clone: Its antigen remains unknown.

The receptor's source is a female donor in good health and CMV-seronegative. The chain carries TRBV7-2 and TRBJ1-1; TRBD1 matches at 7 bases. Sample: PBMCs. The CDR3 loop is CASSLGTGLGTEAFF. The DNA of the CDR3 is TGTGCCAGCAGCTTAGGGACAGGATTGGGGACTGAAGCTTTCTTT.